This T cell receptor beta chain was obtained from a study of blood T cell repertoires in COVID-19. The germline CDR1 and CDR2 sequences are SGHTA and FQGNSA. This CDR3 spans 15 amino acids. The V and J ends lost 5 bases and 3 bases respectively, with 16 bases between them. The assay was immunoSEQ multiplex PCR, and TCRdb's table has in-frame clones only and misses some. The table shows 250,000 or so clones, with around 84% occurring only once. Someone with COVID-19 had been met by exposed participants within 2 weeks before study entry. V and J are TRBV7-2 and TRBJ1-2; D is uncertain. The sequenced sample consisted of PBMCs or T cells enriched from blood (not recorded which). This clonotype was sampled from a woman between 45 and 65 years old who had been exposed to COVID-19. The CDR3 DNA follows: TGTGCCAGCAGCCCCCCCGGGCGGGGTGACTATGGCTACACCTTC. This gives the protein CASSPPGRGDYGYTF.